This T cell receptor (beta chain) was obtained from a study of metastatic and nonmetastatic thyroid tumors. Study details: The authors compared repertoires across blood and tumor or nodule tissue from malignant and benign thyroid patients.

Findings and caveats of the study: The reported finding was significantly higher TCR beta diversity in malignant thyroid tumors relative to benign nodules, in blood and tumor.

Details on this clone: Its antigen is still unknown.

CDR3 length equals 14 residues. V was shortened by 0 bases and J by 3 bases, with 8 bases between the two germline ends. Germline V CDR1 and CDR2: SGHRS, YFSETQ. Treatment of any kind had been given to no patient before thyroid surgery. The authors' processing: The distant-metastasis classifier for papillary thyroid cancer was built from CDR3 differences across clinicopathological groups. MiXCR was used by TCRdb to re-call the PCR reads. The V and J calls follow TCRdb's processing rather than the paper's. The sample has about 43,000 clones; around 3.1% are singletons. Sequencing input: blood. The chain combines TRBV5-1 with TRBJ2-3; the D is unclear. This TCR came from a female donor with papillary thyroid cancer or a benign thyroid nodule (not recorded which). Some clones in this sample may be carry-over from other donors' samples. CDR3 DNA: TGCGCCAGCAGCTTGGGGCAGCCTACAGATACGCAGTATTTT. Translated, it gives CASSLGQPTDTQYF. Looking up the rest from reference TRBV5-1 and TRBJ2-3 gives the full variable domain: KAGVTQTPRYLIKTRGQQVTLSCSPISGHRSVSWYQQTPGQGLQFLFEYFSETQRNKGNFPGRFSGRQFSNSRSEMNVSTLELGDSALYLCASSLGQPTDTQYFGPGTRLTVL.